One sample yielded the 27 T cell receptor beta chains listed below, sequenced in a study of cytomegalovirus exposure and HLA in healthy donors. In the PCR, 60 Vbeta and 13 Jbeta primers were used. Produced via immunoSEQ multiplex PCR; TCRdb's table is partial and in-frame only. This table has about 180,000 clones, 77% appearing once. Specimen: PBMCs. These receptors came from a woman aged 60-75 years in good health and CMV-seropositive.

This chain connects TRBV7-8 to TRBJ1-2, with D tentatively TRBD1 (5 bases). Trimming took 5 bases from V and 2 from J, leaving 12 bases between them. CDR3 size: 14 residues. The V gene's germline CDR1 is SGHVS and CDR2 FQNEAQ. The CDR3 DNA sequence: TGTGCCAGCAGCCAGCTAGGGGCCAACTATGGCTACACCTTC. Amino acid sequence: CASSQLGANYGYTF.

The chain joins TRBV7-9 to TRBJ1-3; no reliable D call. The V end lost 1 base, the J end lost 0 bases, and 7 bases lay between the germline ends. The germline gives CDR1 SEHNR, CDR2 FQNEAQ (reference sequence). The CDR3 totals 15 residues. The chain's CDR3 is CASSLGLNSGNTIYF. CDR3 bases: TGTGCCAGCAGCTTAGGACTCAACTCTGGAAACACCATATATTTT.

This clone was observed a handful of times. In nucleotides, the CDR3 is TGTGCCAGCAGCTTAGCTACAGGAGTCAATGAAAAACTGTTTTTT. Encoded protein: CASSLATGVNEKLFF. The V call is TRBV7-9, the J call TRBJ1-4; TRBD1 is a possible D gene (5 bases). The CDR3 sequence is 15 residues long. Deletions cut 0 bases from V and 5 bases from J, with 10 bases between. Germline V gene data show CDR1 as SEHNR and CDR2 as FQNEAQ (reference sequence).

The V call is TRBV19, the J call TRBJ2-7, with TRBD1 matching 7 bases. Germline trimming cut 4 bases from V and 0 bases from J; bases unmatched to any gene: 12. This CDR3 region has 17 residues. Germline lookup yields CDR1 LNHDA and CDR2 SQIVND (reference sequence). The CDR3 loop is CASSKISGTATSYEQYF. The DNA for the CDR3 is TGTGCCAGTAGTAAAATCTCCGGGACAGCAACCTCCTACGAGCAGTACTTC.

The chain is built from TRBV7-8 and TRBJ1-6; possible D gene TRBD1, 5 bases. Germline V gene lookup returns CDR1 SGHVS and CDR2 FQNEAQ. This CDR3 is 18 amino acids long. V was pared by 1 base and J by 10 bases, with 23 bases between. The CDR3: CASSLEVLGLGVGSPLHF. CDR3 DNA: TGTGCCAGCAGCTTAGAGGTTTTAGGGTTAGGGGTGGGGTCACCCCTCCACTTT. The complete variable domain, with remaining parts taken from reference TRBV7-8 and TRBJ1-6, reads GAGVSQSPRYKVAKRGQDVALRCDPISGHVSLFWYQQALGQGPEFLTYFQNEAQLDKSGLPSDRFFAERPEGSVSTLKIQRTQQEDSAVYLCASSLEVLGLGVGSPLHFGNGTRLTVT.

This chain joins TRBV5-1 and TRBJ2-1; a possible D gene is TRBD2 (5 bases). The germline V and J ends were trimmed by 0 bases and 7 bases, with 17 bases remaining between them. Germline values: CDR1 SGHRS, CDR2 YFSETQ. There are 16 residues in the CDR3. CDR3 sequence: CASSLDGYASGNEQFF. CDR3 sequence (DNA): TGCGCCAGCAGCTTGGATGGGTATGCTTCGGGGAATGAGCAGTTCTTC.

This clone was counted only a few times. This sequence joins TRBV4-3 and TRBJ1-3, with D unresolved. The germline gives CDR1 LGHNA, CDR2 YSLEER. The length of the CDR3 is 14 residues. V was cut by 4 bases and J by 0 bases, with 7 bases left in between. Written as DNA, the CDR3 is TGCGCCAGCAGCCGCCGAGGCTCTGGAAACACCATATATTTT. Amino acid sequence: CASSRRGSGNTIYF.

The CDR3 nucleotides are TGTGCCAGCAGTGCCAAAACCCGGGACTTCTCCTACGAGCAGTACTTC. Protein product: CASSAKTRDFSYEQYF. The rearrangement links TRBV27 to TRBJ2-7, with D perhaps matching TRBD2 (6 bases). V gave up 5 bases and J gave up 0 bases, with 17 bases separating them. Germline loops: CDR1 MNHEY, CDR2 SMNVEV (reference sequence). The CDR3 consists of 16 residues.

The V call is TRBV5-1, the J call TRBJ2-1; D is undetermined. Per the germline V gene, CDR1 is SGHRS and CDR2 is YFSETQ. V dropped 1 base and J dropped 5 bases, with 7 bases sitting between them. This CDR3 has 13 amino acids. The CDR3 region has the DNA TGCGCCAGCAGCTTGCTCCAGGACAATGAGCAGTTCTTC. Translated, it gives CASSLLQDNEQFF.

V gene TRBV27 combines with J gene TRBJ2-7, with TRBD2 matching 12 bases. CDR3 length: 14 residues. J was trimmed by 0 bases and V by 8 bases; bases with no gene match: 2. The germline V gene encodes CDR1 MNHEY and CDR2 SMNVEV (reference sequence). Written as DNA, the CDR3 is TGTGCCAGCGGACTAGCGGGGAGCTCCTACGAGCAGTACTTC. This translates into CASGLAGSSYEQYF.

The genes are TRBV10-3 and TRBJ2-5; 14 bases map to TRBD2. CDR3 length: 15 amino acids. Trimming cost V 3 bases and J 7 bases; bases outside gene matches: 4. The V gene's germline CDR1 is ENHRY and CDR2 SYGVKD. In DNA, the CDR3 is TGTGCCATCAGTGACGGGACTAGCGGGGGCCTGACCCAGTACTTC. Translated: CAISDGTSGGLTQYF.

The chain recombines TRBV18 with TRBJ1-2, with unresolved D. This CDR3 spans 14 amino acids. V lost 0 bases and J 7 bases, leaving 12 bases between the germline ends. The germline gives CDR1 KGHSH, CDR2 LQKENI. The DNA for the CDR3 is TGTGCCAGCTCACCACCGGCGGCAGTCCGTGGCTACACCTTC. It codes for CASSPPAAVRGYTF.

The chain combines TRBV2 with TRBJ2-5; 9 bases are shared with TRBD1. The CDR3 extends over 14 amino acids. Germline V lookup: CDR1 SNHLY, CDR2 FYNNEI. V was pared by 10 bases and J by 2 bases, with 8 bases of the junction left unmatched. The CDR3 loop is CATGATGGQETQYF. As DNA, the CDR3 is TGTGCCACCGGCGCGACAGGGGGACAAGAGACCCAGTACTTC.

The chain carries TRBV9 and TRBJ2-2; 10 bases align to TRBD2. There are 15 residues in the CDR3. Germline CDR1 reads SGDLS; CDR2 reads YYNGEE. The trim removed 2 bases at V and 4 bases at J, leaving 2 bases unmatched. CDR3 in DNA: TGTGCCAGCAGCGTTAGCGGGAGGATCACCGGGGAGCTGTTTTTT. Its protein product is CASSVSGRITGELFF.

CDR3 nucleotide sequence: TGTGCCAGCAGCTTAAGGGACACCCAGCCCCAGCATTTT. Its protein is CASSLRDTQPQHF. This sequence joins TRBV7-9 and TRBJ1-5, with D possibly matching TRBD1 (6 bases). The CDR3 is made up of 13 amino acids. Germline loops: CDR1 SEHNR, CDR2 FQNEAQ (reference sequence). V lost 2 bases and J 7 bases, leaving 9 bases between the germline ends. Full variable domain (remainder filled in from reference TRBV7-9 and TRBJ1-5): DTGVSQNPRHKITKRGQNVTFRCDPISEHNRLYWYRQTLGQGPEFLTYFQNEAQLEKSRLLSDRFSAERPKGSFSTLEIQRTEQGDSAMYLCASSLRDTQPQHFGDGTRLSIL.

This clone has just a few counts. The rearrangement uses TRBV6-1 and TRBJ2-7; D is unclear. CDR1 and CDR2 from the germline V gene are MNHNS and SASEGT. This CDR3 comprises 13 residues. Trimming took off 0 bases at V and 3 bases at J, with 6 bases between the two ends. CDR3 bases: TGTGCCAGCAGTGAAGCCAGAGGCTACGAGCAGTACTTC. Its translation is CASSEARGYEQYF.

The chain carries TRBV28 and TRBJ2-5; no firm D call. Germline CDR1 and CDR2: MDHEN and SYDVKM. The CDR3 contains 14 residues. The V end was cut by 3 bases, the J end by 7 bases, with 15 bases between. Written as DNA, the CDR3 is TGTGCCAGCAGTTTGAATGGTGGCGGAATGACCCAGTACTTC. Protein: CASSLNGGGMTQYF.

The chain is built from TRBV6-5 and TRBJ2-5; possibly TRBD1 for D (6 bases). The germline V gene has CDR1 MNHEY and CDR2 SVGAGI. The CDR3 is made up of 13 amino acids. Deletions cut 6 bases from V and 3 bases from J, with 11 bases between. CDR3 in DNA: TGTGCCAGCAGGTCAGGGGCCGAAGAGACCCAGTACTTC. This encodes CASRSGAEETQYF.

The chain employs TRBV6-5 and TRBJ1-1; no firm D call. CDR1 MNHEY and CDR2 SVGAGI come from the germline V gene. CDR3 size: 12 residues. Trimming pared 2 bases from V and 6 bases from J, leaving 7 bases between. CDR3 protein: CASSYPEPEAFF. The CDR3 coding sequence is TGTGCCAGCAGTTACCCCGAGCCTGAAGCTTTCTTT.

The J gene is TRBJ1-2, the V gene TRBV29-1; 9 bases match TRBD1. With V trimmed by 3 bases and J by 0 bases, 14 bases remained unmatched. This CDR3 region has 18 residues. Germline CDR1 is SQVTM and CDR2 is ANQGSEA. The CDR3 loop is CSVDPQGGQGLSNYGYTF. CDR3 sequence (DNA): TGCAGCGTTGACCCCCAGGGGGGACAGGGCCTTTCTAACTATGGCTACACCTTC.

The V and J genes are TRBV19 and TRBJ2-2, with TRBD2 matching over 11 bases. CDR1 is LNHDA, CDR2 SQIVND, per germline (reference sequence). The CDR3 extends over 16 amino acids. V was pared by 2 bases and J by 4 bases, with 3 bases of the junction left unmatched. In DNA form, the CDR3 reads TGTGCCAGTAGTATACTAGCGGGAGGTGGCACCGGGGAGCTGTTTTTT. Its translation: CASSILAGGGTGELFF.

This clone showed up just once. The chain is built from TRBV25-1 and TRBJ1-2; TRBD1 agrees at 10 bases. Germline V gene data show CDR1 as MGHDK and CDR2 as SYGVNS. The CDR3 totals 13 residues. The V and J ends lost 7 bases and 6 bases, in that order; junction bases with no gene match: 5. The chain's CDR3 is CASNPTGGDGYTF. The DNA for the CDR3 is TGTGCCAGCAACCCGACAGGGGGCGATGGCTACACCTTC.

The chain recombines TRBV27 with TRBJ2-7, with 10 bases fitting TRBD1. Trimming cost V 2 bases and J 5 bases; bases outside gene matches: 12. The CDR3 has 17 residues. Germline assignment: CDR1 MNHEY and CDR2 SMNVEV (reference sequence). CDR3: CASSLKGPTGGFDEQYF. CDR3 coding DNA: TGTGCCAGCAGTTTAAAAGGCCCGACAGGGGGCTTCGACGAGCAGTACTTC.

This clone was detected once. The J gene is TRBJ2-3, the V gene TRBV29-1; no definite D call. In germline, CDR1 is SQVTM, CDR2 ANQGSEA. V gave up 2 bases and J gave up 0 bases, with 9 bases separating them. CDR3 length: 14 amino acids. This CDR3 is CSVEWQTSTDTQYF. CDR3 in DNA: TGCAGCGTTGAATGGCAGACTAGCACAGATACGCAGTATTTT.

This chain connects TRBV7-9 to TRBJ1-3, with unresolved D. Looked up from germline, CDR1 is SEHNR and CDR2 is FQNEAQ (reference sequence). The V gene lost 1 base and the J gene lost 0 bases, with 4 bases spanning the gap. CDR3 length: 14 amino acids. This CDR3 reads CASSLGLSGNTIYF. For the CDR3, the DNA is TGTGCCAGCAGCTTAGGTCTCTCTGGAAACACCATATATTTT.

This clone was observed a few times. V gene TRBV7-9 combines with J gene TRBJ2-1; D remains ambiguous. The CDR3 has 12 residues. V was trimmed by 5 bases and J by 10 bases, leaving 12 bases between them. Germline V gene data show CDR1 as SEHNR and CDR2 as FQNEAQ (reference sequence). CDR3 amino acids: CASSPPPSEQFF. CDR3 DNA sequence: TGTGCCAGCAGCCCCCCCCCGAGCGAGCAGTTCTTC.

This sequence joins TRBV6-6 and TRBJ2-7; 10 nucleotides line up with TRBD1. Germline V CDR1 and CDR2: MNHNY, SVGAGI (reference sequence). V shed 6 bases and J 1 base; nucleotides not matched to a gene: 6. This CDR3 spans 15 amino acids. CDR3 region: CASSRDRGPSYEQYF. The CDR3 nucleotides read TGTGCCAGCAGCCGCGACAGGGGGCCATCCTACGAGCAGTACTTC.